Listed below are T cell receptor beta chains from one sample, sequenced in a study of CD8 T cells in ankylosing spondylitis. MiXCR was run by TCRdb on the 5' RACE reads, yielding one entry per CDR3 protein. The sample comprises more than 500,000 distinct CDR3 sequences, less than 6% of which are singletons, and under 4.5% rests with the top ten. The sequencing sample was made of blood, either unsorted or a sorted T cell fraction (not recorded which). The origin of the receptors is a male donor with ankylosing spondylitis. The CDR3 runs from the conserved cysteine through the conserved F or W. The D gene is left open where the match is weak. Size tells how often a clone was seen (once, few, many) or the class of an expanded clone, and some rows leave it out.

many	14	TRBV28	TRBJ2-5	TRBD1	TGTGCCAGCAGTACTCAAACAGGGGTTGGGACCCAGTACTTC	CASSTQTGVGTQYF
many	13	TRBV7-2	TRBJ2-7	-	TGTGCCAGCAGCCCATCGATGGGGTCTAGGCAGTACTTC	CASSPSMGSRQYF
many	13	TRBV9	TRBJ1-6	-	TGTGCCAGCAGCGTAGGGCAAGGGCCACCCCTCCACTTT	CASSVGQGPPLHF
-	13	TRBV6-2/TRBV6-3	TRBJ2-5	-	TGTGCCAGCAAGGCACAGGGAGGAGAGACCCAGTACTTC	CASKAQGGETQYF
many	12	TRBV20-1	TRBJ1-2	-	TGCAGTGCCCAGGACGGATCTTATGGCTACACCTTC	CSAQDGSYGYTF
many	17	TRBV4-3	TRBJ2-3	-	TGCGCCAGCAGCCAGGATAGCCTGTGGGGGTTCACAGATACGCAGTATTTT	CASSQDSLWGFTDTQYF
many	14	TRBV20-1	TRBJ2-7	TRBD1	TGCAGTGCGAGGAGGACAGGGGCCTTTACGGCGCAGTACTTC	CSARRTGAFTAQYF
many	15	TRBV7-2	TRBJ1-5	-	TGTGCCAGCAGCTTAGGGGGTTGGGGAAATCAGCCCCAGCATTTT	CASSLGGWGNQPQHF
few	14	TRBV7-2	TRBJ2-3	-	TGTGCCAGCAGCCCCCCGGGCTACACAGATACGCAGTATTTT	CASSPPGYTDTQYF
few	15	TRBV20-1	TRBJ2-3	TRBD2	TGCAGTGCTAGAGAAGTAGCGGGAGGCACAGATACGCAGTATTTT	CSAREVAGGTDTQYF
few	16	TRBV27	TRBJ1-4	-	TGTGCCAGCAGGCGGGACTCCTGGTCGACTAATGAAAAACTGTTTTTT	CASRRDSWSTNEKLFF
many	15	TRBV4-3	TRBJ1-2	TRBD1	TGCGCCAGCAGCTCCCGGACAGGGCAGAACTATGGCTACACCTTC	CASSSRTGQNYGYTF
many	14	TRBV20-1	TRBJ1-1	-	TGCAGTGCTAGAGAGGGGACACTCACACCCGAAGCTTTCTTT	CSAREGTLTPEAFF
many	15	TRBV7-2	TRBJ1-5	-	TGTGCCAGCAGCTTAGTCCCACTTAGCAATCAGCCCCAGCATTTT	CASSLVPLSNQPQHF
many	14	TRBV28	TRBJ1-1	-	TGTGCCAGCAGCCCTCGCGGGGCGCACACTGAAGCTTTCTTT	CASSPRGAHTEAFF
many	14	TRBV20-1	TRBJ1-5	-	TGCAGTGCTAGAGTAGGGGGTAGCAATCAGCCCCAGCATTTT	CSARVGGSNQPQHF